Presented here are 26 T cell receptor beta chains from one specimen sequenced in a study of blood T cell repertoires in COVID-19. Measured with immunoSEQ multiplex PCR; TCRdb has only the in-frame clones, and not every one. The sample includes 250,000 to 300,000 clones, 80% to 90% of them seen just once. The sequencing input was peripheral blood. These receptors all stem from a woman aged 50 to 60 with COVID-19, enrolled during active disease.

CDR3: CASSPGETYGYTF. The DNA for the CDR3 is TGCGCCAGCAGCCCGGGGGAGACCTATGGCTACACCTTC. V usage is TRBV5-1 and J usage is TRBJ1-2; TRBD1 might be the D (5 bases). Germline V lookup: CDR1 SGHRS, CDR2 YFSETQ. This CDR3 contains 13 residues. The ends were cut back, 4 bases at V and 4 bases at J, with 11 bases in the middle.

This rearrangement joins TRBV14 to TRBJ1-2; TRBD1 is a possible D gene (5 bases). This CDR3 spans 15 amino acids. Germline V gene data show CDR1 as SGHDN and CDR2 as FVKESK. V was clipped by 1 base and J by 14 bases, with 23 bases between them. CDR3 region: CASSQVGQETRFCTF. The CDR3 DNA sequence: TGTGCCAGCAGCCAAGTGGGGCAAGAAACTCGATTTTGTACCTTC. Full variable domain (outside the CDR3, taken from reference TRBV14 and TRBJ1-2): EAGVTQFPSHSVIEKGQTVTLRCDPISGHDNLYWYRRVMGKEIKFLLHFVKESKQDESGMPNNRFLAERTGGTYSTLKVQPAELEDSGVYFCASSQVGQETRFCTFGSGTRLTVV.

This clone was seen only a few times. V usage is TRBV25-1 and J usage is TRBJ2-7, with D possibly matching TRBD1 (5 bases). The CDR3 contains 15 residues. With 3 bases removed from V and 0 bases from J, the gap between germline ends came to 12 bases. Per germline, CDR1 MGHDK and CDR2 SYGVNS. As DNA, the CDR3 is TGTGCCAGCAGTGAGTCAGGGATACTCTCCTACGAGCAGTACTTC. It encodes CASSESGILSYEQYF.

V usage is TRBV2 and J usage is TRBJ1-3; D not certain. The germline V and J ends were trimmed by 4 bases and 0 bases, with 10 bases remaining between them. Germline V gene data show CDR1 as SNHLY and CDR2 as FYNNEI. This CDR3 spans 15 amino acids. The CDR3 region has the DNA TGTGCCAGCAGTGTTCGAGGACTCTCTGGAAACACCATATATTTT. Encoded protein: CASSVRGLSGNTIYF.

The V gene is TRBV5-1, the J gene TRBJ2-1, with TRBD2 matching over 10 bases. Germline CDR1 SGHRS, CDR2 YFSETQ. Trimming took 2 bases from V and 2 from J; bases not matched to a gene: 4. The CDR3 is 16 amino acids. CDR3 bases: TGCGCCAGCAGCTTATTCGGACTAGCGGCCTACAATGAGCAGTTCTTC. It specifies CASSLFGLAAYNEQFF.

This clone was found once. The chain recombines TRBV6-5 with TRBJ1-2; D is possibly TRBD1 (6 bases). Trimming removed 7 bases from V and 4 bases from J, with 16 bases in between. Looked up from germline, CDR1 is MNHEY and CDR2 is SVGAGI. The CDR3 is 14 residues long. CDR3 sequence (DNA): TGTGCCAGCACCCTAACGGGAGGGGGCTATGGCTACACCTTC. This codes for CASTLTGGGYGYTF.

With respect to this clone: Germline is not matched at one junction end, which may reflect a read error. V gene TRBV15 combines with J gene TRBJ1-3, with TRBD1 as a possible D gene (5 bases). Germline V gene lookup returns CDR1 LNHNV and CDR2 YYDKDF (reference sequence). The CDR3 loop spans 16 amino acids. The CDR3 DNA follows: TGTGCCACCAGCACAACGTTAGACAGCTCTGGAAACACCATGTATTTT. Translated: CATSTTLDSSGNTMYF.

This clone appeared once. The genes are TRBV4-3 and TRBJ2-7; weak D call: TRBD1 (5 bases). Trimming left V 0 bases short and J 3 bases short, with 12 bases between. Per germline, CDR1 LGHNA and CDR2 YSLEER. The CDR3 loop spans 15 amino acids. CDR3 amino acids: CASSQDLEQGYEQYF. CDR3 nucleotides: TGCGCCAGCAGCCAAGATCTGGAGCAGGGCTACGAGCAGTACTTC.

This sequence joins TRBV10-3 and TRBJ2-7, with D possibly being TRBD1 (5 bases). Germline V gene data show CDR1 as ENHRY and CDR2 as SYGVKD. The CDR3 is 13 amino acids. V lost 7 bases and J 2 bases, leaving 12 bases between the germline ends. CDR3 nucleotides: TGTGCCATCAAGGAAGGGGTGGCCTACGAGCAGTACTTC. It codes for CAIKEGVAYEQYF.

CDR3 region: CASSLASGLRGDEQFF. CDR3 coding DNA: TGCGCCAGCAGCTTGGCCTCAGGTCTCAGGGGGGATGAGCAGTTCTTC. The chain recombines TRBV5-1 with TRBJ2-1; the D gene is possibly TRBD1 (7 bases). CDR1 SGHRS and CDR2 YFSETQ come from the germline V gene. This CDR3 comprises 16 residues. Trimming pared 0 bases from V and 8 bases from J, leaving 18 bases between.

V usage is TRBV27 and J usage is TRBJ1-2; weak D call: TRBD1 (5 bases). V lost 3 bases and J 4 bases, leaving 9 bases between the germline ends. Germline V gene sequence: CDR1 MNHEY, CDR2 SMNVEV (reference sequence). CDR3 length: 13 residues. In nucleotides, the CDR3 is TGTGCCAGCAGTTTTTCAGGGATCTATGGCTACACCTTC. Translation gives CASSFSGIYGYTF.

CDR3 sequence: CASSLFPSGRAGGELFF. The CDR3 DNA is TGTGCCAGCAGCTTGTTTCCCAGCGGGAGGGCCGGCGGGGAGCTGTTTTTT. The rearrangement joins TRBV5-6 to TRBJ2-2, with TRBD2 identical over 10 bases. This CDR3 has 17 residues. J lost 7 bases, V lost 1 base, and 10 bases had no gene match. Germline V gene lookup returns CDR1 SGHDT and CDR2 YYEEEE.

This chain joins TRBV12-3 or TRBV12-4 and TRBJ2-7; tentative D call: TRBD2 (6 bases). This CDR3 has 13 amino acids. Trimming removed 7 bases at V and 4 bases at J, with 14 bases between. The CDR3 spells CASNRDSRYEQYF. DNA of the CDR3: TGTGCCAGCAACCGGGACTCCCGTTACGAGCAGTACTTC.

The chain employs TRBV25-1 and TRBJ2-4; perhaps TRBD1 as D (6 bases). CDR3 size: 16 residues. Trimming took off 1 base at V and 6 bases at J, with 16 bases between the two ends. Germline CDR1 is MGHDK and CDR2 is SYGVNS. As DNA, the CDR3 is TGTGCCAGCAGTGAATTTGCGGCAGGGGATCGAAACATTCAGTACTTC. Its translation is CASSEFAAGDRNIQYF.

V gene TRBV6-5 combines with J gene TRBJ1-2; 8 bases are a match to TRBD1. Germline CDR1 MNHEY, CDR2 SVGAGI. CDR3 length: 15 residues. V shed 6 bases, J shed 2 bases, and the junction held 8 bases outside the gene matches. CDR3 sequence reads: CASSRGQAINYGYTF. The DNA for the CDR3 is TGTGCCAGCAGCCGGGGACAGGCAATAAACTATGGCTACACCTTC.

This clone was observed many times. The chain links TRBV12-3 or TRBV12-4 to TRBJ2-5; D is undetermined. V dropped 3 bases and J dropped 1 base, with 6 bases sitting between them. The CDR3 loop spans 13 amino acids. The CDR3 DNA is TGTGCCAGCAGTTTCGTCAGCCAAGAGACCCAGTACTTC. It translates to CASSFVSQETQYF.

The CDR3 DNA reads as TGCGCCAGCAGCTTGGCGGCTAGCGGGAGGATATACAATGAGCAGTTCTTC. Protein product: CASSLAASGRIYNEQFF. This sequence joins TRBV5-1 and TRBJ2-1; 11 bases line up with TRBD2. V lost 0 bases to trimming and J lost 4 bases; unmatched junction nucleotides: 6. Germline loops: CDR1 SGHRS, CDR2 YFSETQ. The CDR3 has 17 amino acids.

The V gene is TRBV18, the J gene TRBJ1-6, with D tentatively TRBD1 (6 bases). The germline gives CDR1 KGHSH, CDR2 LQKENI. Trimming took 3 bases from V and 6 from J, leaving 12 bases between them. The CDR3 sequence is 15 residues long. The CDR3 sequence: CASSPGTFSNSPLHF. CDR3 coding DNA: TGTGCCAGCTCACCCGGGACATTCTCTAATTCACCCCTCCACTTT. The complete variable domain, with remaining parts taken from reference TRBV18 and TRBJ1-6, reads NAGVMQNPRHLVRRRGQEARLRCSPMKGHSHVYWYRQLPEEGLKFMVYLQKENIIDESGMPKERFSAEFPKEGPSILRIQQVVRGDSAAYFCASSPGTFSNSPLHFGNGTRLTVT.

The chain is built from TRBV4-2 and TRBJ2-5; maybe TRBD2 (6 bases). V was clipped by 1 base and J by 3 bases, with 6 bases between them. The CDR3 runs 13 residues. Per the germline V gene, CDR1 is LGHNA and CDR2 is YNFKEQ. This CDR3 reads CASSQGGEETQYF. The DNA of the CDR3 is TGTGCCAGCAGCCAAGGGGGGGAAGAGACCCAGTACTTC.

The chain uses TRBV19 and TRBJ1-1; possible D gene TRBD1, 5 bases. The germline V gene encodes CDR1 LNHDA and CDR2 SQIVND (reference sequence). The ends were cut back, 3 bases at V and 4 bases at J, with 12 bases in the middle. This CDR3 comprises 14 residues. The CDR3 sequence: CASSMFQGGTEAFF. CDR3 sequence (DNA): TGTGCCAGTAGTATGTTCCAGGGTGGCACTGAAGCTTTCTTT.

Turning to this clone: The germline gene is not matched at one end of the junction; a read error may be the cause. The J gene is TRBJ2-7, the V gene TRBV5-4, with 9 bases fitting TRBD1. The CDR3 consists of 15 residues. The germline CDR1 and CDR2 sequences are SGHNT and YYREEE (reference sequence). The CDR3 loop is CTSSRPGQGRYEQYF. Written as DNA, the CDR3 is TGTACCAGCAGCCGCCCGGGACAGGGACGATACGAGCAGTACTTC.

V and J are TRBV4-2 and TRBJ2-1; maybe TRBD2 (6 bases). This CDR3 region has 16 residues. V lost 4 bases and J lost 1, with 14 bases in between. The germline V gene has CDR1 LGHNA and CDR2 YNFKEQ. Here the CDR3 reads CASSLGGKISYNEQFF. CDR3 sequence (DNA): TGTGCCAGCAGCCTAGGCGGGAAGATTTCCTACAATGAGCAGTTCTTC.

The rearrangement links TRBV19 to TRBJ2-1; D remains unclear. CDR1 is LNHDA, CDR2 SQIVND, per germline (reference sequence). This CDR3 is 15 amino acids long. V lost 3 bases and J lost 0, with 9 bases in between. The CDR3 nucleotides are TGTGCCAGTAGTATGGGCCTTTCCTCCTACAATGAGCAGTTCTTC. Its protein is CASSMGLSSYNEQFF.

The chain joins TRBV6-1 to TRBJ1-2; TRBD1 is a possible D gene (5 bases). Germline V gives CDR1 MNHNS, CDR2 SASEGT. The length of the CDR3 is 17 residues. Trimming took off 2 bases at V and 3 bases at J, with 19 bases between the two ends. The CDR3 sequence: CASSEHPPGLRDYGYTF. DNA for the CDR3: TGTGCCAGCAGTGAACACCCCCCAGGGCTCCGGGACTATGGCTACACCTTC.

The chain uses TRBV11-2 and TRBJ2-7; D may be TRBD1 (5 bases). V gave up 1 base and J gave up 4 bases, with 14 bases separating them. Germline CDR1 reads SGHAT; CDR2 reads FQNNGV. The CDR3 length is 15 residues. CDR3 amino acids: CASSLVGAVGYEQYF. CDR3 in DNA: TGTGCCAGCAGCTTAGTAGGGGCGGTTGGGTACGAGCAGTACTTC.

V is TRBV7-9 and J is TRBJ2-7; D is perhaps TRBD2 (6 bases). Trimming shortened V by 8 bases and J by 1 base, and 12 bases separated the two germline ends. The CDR3 sequence is 13 residues long. CDR1 is SEHNR and CDR2 is FQNEAQ in the germline V gene (reference sequence). The CDR3 sequence: CASGSGPSYEQYF. CDR3 bases: TGTGCCAGCGGTAGCGGACCTTCCTACGAGCAGTACTTC. Filled out from reference TRBV7-9 and TRBJ2-7, the complete variable domain reads DTGVSQNPRHKITKRGQNVTFRCDPISEHNRLYWYRQTLGQGPEFLTYFQNEAQLEKSRLLSDRFSAERPKGSFSTLEIQRTEQGDSAMYLCASGSGPSYEQYFGPGTRLTVT.